This entry is about one T cell receptor beta chain. This record comes from a study of T cells after yellow fever vaccination. TCRdb reprocessed the 5' RACE reads with MiXCR, giving one entry per CDR3 protein. The repertoire holds more than 350,000 distinct CDR3 sequences, with around 10% as singletons. This CDR3 is 16 amino acids long. CDR1 and CDR2 (germline): SGHDN, FVKESK. V was pared by 3 bases and J by 0 bases, with 13 bases between. The sequences come from PBMCs, collected on the day of the first yellow fever vaccination. The origin of this receptor is a man between 18 and 35 years old who received the YFV17D yellow fever vaccine. The chain uses TRBV14 and TRBJ2-3; D not certain. The CDR3 sequence is CASSHQTLVSTDTQYF. The CDR3 bases are TGTGCCAGCAGCCACCAAACACTGGTTAGCACAGATACGCAGTATTTT.